What follows are 13 T cell receptor beta chains derived from one specimen sequenced in a study of siplizumab effects on memory and regulatory T cells. Sequencing was performed with immunoSEQ multiplex PCR; in TCRdb, only in-frame clones are kept and a portion is missing. The sample holds 55,000 to 65,000 clones, just over 95% seen once. Sequencing used naive CD8+ T cells sorted from blood. Receptors were obtained from a human donor in good health.

The V and J genes are TRBV27 and TRBJ2-1; D gene unclear. CDR1 is MNHEY, CDR2 SMNVEV, per germline (reference sequence). Trimming removed 8 bases at V and 0 bases at J, with 14 bases between. The CDR3 totals 15 residues. CDR3 sequence reads: CASCPAASSYNEQFF. As DNA, the CDR3 is TGTGCCAGCTGCCCCGCTGCCAGCTCCTACAATGAGCAGTTCTTC.

The V and J genes are TRBV15 and TRBJ1-2; 7 positions agree with TRBD1. This CDR3 has 18 residues. Germline V gene sequence: CDR1 LNHNV, CDR2 YYDKDF (reference sequence). The J segment lost 6 bases and the V segment lost 1 base, leaving 17 bases of the junction unmatched. The CDR3 DNA reads as TGTGCCACCAGCAGAGTCCCGAGGGGGCGCGCGGGGGATAATGGCTACACCTTC. Translated, it gives CATSRVPRGRAGDNGYTF. The full variable domain, in which reference TRBV15 and TRBJ1-2 provide the parts outside the CDR3, is DAMVIQNPRYQVTQFGKPVTLSCSQTLNHNVMYWYQQKSSQAPKLLFHYYDKDFNNEADTPDNFQSRRPNTSFCFLDIRSPGLGDTAMYLCATSRVPRGRAGDNGYTFGSGTRLTVV.

This clone was seen a single time. The chain is built from TRBV29-1 and TRBJ2-7; D not resolved. This CDR3 is 13 amino acids long. Germline lookup yields CDR1 SQVTM and CDR2 ANQGSEA. V was pared by 3 bases and J by 0 bases, with 9 bases between. For the CDR3, the DNA is TGCAGCGTTGAGTACGGGTACTCCTACGAGCAGTACTTC. It specifies CSVEYGYSYEQYF.

The chain uses TRBV28 and TRBJ2-7, with 7 bases fitting TRBD1. Germline values: CDR1 MDHEN, CDR2 SYDVKM. This CDR3 has 14 residues. V gave up 2 bases and J gave up 6 bases; unmatched junction bases: 7. CDR3 sequence reads: CASSLPGGLGEQYF. DNA for the CDR3: TGTGCCAGCAGTTTACCAGGGGGTCTGGGCGAGCAGTACTTC.

This chain joins TRBV9 and TRBJ1-4, with a possible D match to TRBD1 (6 bases). The CDR3 has 15 amino acids. CDR1 and CDR2 (germline): SGDLS, YYNGEE. V lost 3 bases, J lost 10 bases, and 19 bases lay in between. The CDR3 spells CASSAGGRGIGKLFF. The CDR3 DNA reads as TGTGCCAGCAGCGCCGGGGGCAGGGGAATCGGAAAACTGTTTTTT. Full variable domain (rest looked up from reference TRBV9 and TRBJ1-4): DSGVTQTPKHLITATGQRVTLRCSPRSGDLSVYWYQQSLDQGLQFLIQYYNGEERAKGNILERFSAQQFPDLHSELNLSSLELGDSALYFCASSAGGRGIGKLFFGSGTQLSVL.

The chain couples TRBV27 to TRBJ2-1; D not resolved. The CDR3 loop spans 15 amino acids. The germline CDR1 and CDR2 sequences are MNHEY and SMNVEV (reference sequence). V dropped 3 bases and J dropped 8 bases, with 17 bases sitting between them. The CDR3 here is CASSFYGPPQYEQFF. The CDR3 nucleotides read TGTGCCAGCAGTTTTTATGGGCCACCTCAGTATGAGCAGTTCTTC.

V gene TRBV9 combines with J gene TRBJ1-2; no firm D call. The V end was cut by 0 bases, the J end by 1 base, with 10 bases between. The V gene's germline CDR1 is SGDLS and CDR2 YYNGEE. The CDR3 runs to 15 residues. DNA of the CDR3: TGTGCCAGCAGCGTAGGCGCAAGCAATAACTATGGCTACACCTTC. The encoded protein is CASSVGASNNYGYTF.

The V call is TRBV4-2, the J call TRBJ2-2; D may be TRBD2 (5 bases). Per germline, CDR1 LGHNA and CDR2 YNFKEQ. V lost 2 bases and J lost 6, with 7 bases in between. The CDR3 spans 13 residues. The CDR3 region has the DNA TGTGCCAGCAGCCAATTTAGCGCCGGGGAGCTGTTTTTT. This gives the protein CASSQFSAGELFF.

This chain's CDR3 is CASSFGTSGTTGELFF. CDR3 DNA: TGTGCCAGCAGTTTTGGGACTAGCGGAACAACCGGGGAGCTGTTTTTT. This chain uses TRBV6-6 with TRBJ2-2; 11 nucleotides match TRBD2. This CDR3 spans 16 amino acids. Germline V gene sequence: CDR1 MNHNY, CDR2 SVGAGI (reference sequence). Trimming took 4 bases from V and 5 from J; bases not matched to a gene: 6.

V usage is TRBV9 and J usage is TRBJ2-3; TRBD2 matches at 7 bases. Trimming at V came to 1 base and at J to 6 bases, leaving 8 bases not matched to a gene. The CDR3 contains 15 residues. From germline, CDR1 is SGDLS and CDR2 YYNGEE. This chain's CDR3 is CASSVYSGPTDTQYF. The CDR3 nucleotides are TGTGCCAGCAGCGTATATAGCGGGCCCACGGATACGCAGTATTTT.

This rearrangement joins TRBV5-6 to TRBJ2-6; D remains ambiguous. The CDR3 has 15 residues. Germline V gene data show CDR1 as SGHDT and CDR2 as YYEEEE. Trimming pared 4 bases from V and 4 bases from J, leaving 12 bases between. The CDR3 nucleotides read TGTGCCAGCAGCCTTGATCGTTCCGGGGCCAACGTCCTGACTTTC. Translated: CASSLDRSGANVLTF.

The chain joins TRBV7-9 to TRBJ2-3; 11 bases agree with TRBD1. CDR1 and CDR2 from the germline V gene are SEHNR and FQNEAQ (reference sequence). J was trimmed by 4 bases and V by 5 bases; bases with no gene match: 2. The CDR3 runs 14 residues. The CDR3 loop reads CASSQGQGADTQYF. DNA of the CDR3: TGTGCCAGCAGCCAGGGACAGGGGGCAGATACGCAGTATTTT.

The rearrangement uses TRBV6-1 and TRBJ2-3; no definite D call. Trimming removed 2 bases at V and 2 bases at J, with 14 bases between. This CDR3 contains 16 residues. CDR1 is MNHNS, CDR2 SASEGT, per germline. CDR3 coding DNA: TGTGCCAGCAGTGAACATTTACCACTCCCCACAGATACGCAGTATTTT. This gives the protein CASSEHLPLPTDTQYF.